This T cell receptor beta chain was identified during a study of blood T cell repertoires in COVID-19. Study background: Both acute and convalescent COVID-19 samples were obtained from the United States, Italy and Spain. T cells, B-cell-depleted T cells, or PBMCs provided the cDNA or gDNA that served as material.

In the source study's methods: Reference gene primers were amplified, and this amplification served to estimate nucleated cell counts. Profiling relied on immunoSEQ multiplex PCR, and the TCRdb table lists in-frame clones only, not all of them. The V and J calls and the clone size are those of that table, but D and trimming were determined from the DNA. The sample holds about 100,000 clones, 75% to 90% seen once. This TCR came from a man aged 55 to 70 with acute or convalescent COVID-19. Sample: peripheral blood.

The CDR3 DNA reads TGTGCCAGCTCACCGGGCGACGGGGAATCGAACACTGAAGCTTTCTTT. It yields the protein CASSPGDGESNTEAFF. The chain links TRBV18 to TRBJ1-1; D gene uncertain. The V end was cut by 3 bases, the J end by 1 base, with 15 bases between. The CDR3 has 16 amino acids. Looked up from germline, CDR1 is KGHSH and CDR2 is LQKENI.